A single sample is the source of the 26 T cell receptor beta chains below, sequenced in a study of shared clonotypes between healthy human individuals. Generated by immunoSEQ multiplex PCR, the TCRdb table keeps only in-frame clones and is missing some. Here the sample spans about a million clones, about 80% being singletons. Sequenced sample: memory CD4+ T cells from PBMCs. Subset described: CD45RA-negative fraction. These receptor sequences come from a man younger than 35 in good health. Some clones in this sample may be carry-over from other donors' samples.

In the case of this clone: In the same sample, other DNA sequences code for this CDR3. The V gene is TRBV28, the J gene TRBJ2-3, with D possibly TRBD2 on 5 matching bases. The CDR3 has 15 residues. Trimming removed 4 bases from V and 3 bases from J, with 14 bases in between. Per germline, CDR1 MDHEN and CDR2 SYDVKM. CDR3 sequence (DNA): TGTGCCAGCAGTTCGAGTGGGTCGGGGACAGATACGCAGTATTTT. This codes for CASSSSGSGTDTQYF.

The chain is built from TRBV5-1 and TRBJ2-1; 7 bases line up with TRBD2. The V gene end was trimmed by 1 base and the J gene end by 5 bases; junction bases not matched to a gene: 6. Looked up from germline, CDR1 is SGHRS and CDR2 is YFSETQ. The CDR3 runs to 15 residues. The CDR3: CASSLLGGGDNEQFF. DNA for the CDR3: TGCGCCAGCAGCTTGCTGGGGGGAGGGGACAATGAGCAGTTCTTC. The full variable domain, in which reference TRBV5-1 and TRBJ2-1 provide the parts outside the CDR3, is KAGVTQTPRYLIKTRGQQVTLSCSPISGHRSVSWYQQTPGQGLQFLFEYFSETQRNKGNFPGRFSGRQFSNSRSEMNVSTLELGDSALYLCASSLLGGGDNEQFFGPGTRLTVL.

The V gene is TRBV5-1, the J gene TRBJ2-5; 10 nucleotides match TRBD2. CDR1 is SGHRS, CDR2 YFSETQ, per germline. The length of the CDR3 is 17 residues. With V trimmed by 3 bases and J by 5 bases, 13 bases remained unmatched. DNA for the CDR3: TGCGCCAGCAGCTGGGCGGGGAGCGGGAGGGCCGTGGAGACCCAGTACTTC. Encoded protein: CASSWAGSGRAVETQYF.

Of note for this clone: Distinct nucleotide sequences in the sample also encode this CDR3. The chain couples TRBV5-1 to TRBJ2-7, with 9 positions matching TRBD2. Unmatched junction bases numbered 1, after V lost 3 bases and J lost 0 bases. The CDR3 covers 14 residues. The germline V gene has CDR1 SGHRS and CDR2 YFSETQ. The CDR3 nucleotides are TGCGCCAGCAGCTATAGCGGGAGCTCCTACGAGCAGTACTTC. Amino acid sequence: CASSYSGSSYEQYF.

This clone was found once. V gene TRBV18 combines with J gene TRBJ2-5; D unclear. Between the trimmed V and J ends, which lost 5 bases and 5 bases, there was a span of 3 bases. The CDR3 spans 10 residues. CDR1 and CDR2 (germline): KGHSH, LQKENI. The CDR3 DNA is TGTGCCAGCTCAAGGGAGACCCAGTACTTC. Translating gives CASSRETQYF. Based on the CDR3 plus reference TRBV18 and TRBJ2-5, the full variable domain is NAGVMQNPRHLVRRRGQEARLRCSPMKGHSHVYWYRQLPEEGLKFMVYLQKENIIDESGMPKERFSAEFPKEGPSILRIQQVVRGDSAAYFCASSRETQYFGPGTRLLVL.

This chain links TRBV30 with TRBJ2-2, with D perhaps matching TRBD2 (5 bases). Trimming cost V 5 bases and J 8 bases, with 12 bases left between them. The CDR3 length is 12 residues. Germline CDR1 GTSNPN, CDR2 SVGIG (reference sequence). CDR3 protein: CAWSSRGGELFF. As DNA, the CDR3 is TGTGCCTGGTCGTCCCGGGGAGGGGAGCTGTTTTTT. Looking up the rest from reference TRBV30 and TRBJ2-2 gives the full variable domain: SQTIHQWPATLVQPVGSPLSLECTVEGTSNPNLYWYRQAAGRGLQLLFYSVGIGQISSEVPQNLSASRPQDRQFILSSKKLLLSDSGFYLCAWSSRGGELFFGEGSRLTVL.

In the case of this clone: Other DNA sequences in the same sample also yield this CDR3. This chain uses TRBV5-1 with TRBJ2-7; TRBD2 is a possible D gene (6 bases). CDR3 size: 15 residues. The V and J ends lost 2 bases and 2 bases respectively, with 14 bases between them. From germline, CDR1 is SGHRS and CDR2 YFSETQ. This CDR3 reads CASSLLAGSTYEQYF. CDR3 DNA: TGCGCCAGCAGCTTATTGGCGGGGAGTACCTACGAGCAGTACTTC.

The rearrangement uses TRBV5-1 and TRBJ1-3, with D perhaps matching TRBD1 (5 bases). CDR3 size: 14 residues. V shed 2 bases and J shed 4 bases, with 10 bases lying between them. Per germline, CDR1 SGHRS and CDR2 YFSETQ. In nucleotides, the CDR3 is TGCGCCAGCAGCTTTGGGACGGAAGGAAACACCATATATTTT. Protein: CASSFGTEGNTIYF.

As to this clone: A read error is the likely source, as a far larger clone sits one nucleotide away. This chain uses TRBV30 with TRBJ1-2, with TRBD1 as a possible D gene (6 bases). Trimming stripped 3 bases from V and 4 bases from J, with 15 bases between. CDR1 GTSNPN and CDR2 SVGIG come from the germline V gene (reference sequence). CDR3 length equals 14 residues. The CDR3 spells CAWRWAGAGYGYTF. The CDR3 DNA sequence: TGTGCCTGGAGGTGGGCAGGGGCGGGCTATGGCTACACCTTC.

Points on this clone: One junction end disagrees with the germline gene, perhaps due to a read error. The chain uses TRBV5-1 and TRBJ1-1; D ambiguous. The CDR3 loop spans 12 amino acids. The germline V gene encodes CDR1 SGHRS and CDR2 YFSETQ. For the CDR3, the DNA is TGTGCCAGCAGCTTGGGGTACAAGGAGGCTTTCTTT. Protein: CASSLGYKEAFF.

V gene TRBV10-3 combines with J gene TRBJ2-7; tentative D call: TRBD1 (5 bases). CDR1 is ENHRY and CDR2 is SYGVKD in the germline V gene. Trimming pared 7 bases from V and 5 bases from J, leaving 12 bases between. This CDR3 is built from 12 residues. CDR3: CAIKAGSDEQYF. The CDR3 bases are TGTGCCATCAAGGCAGGGTCCGACGAGCAGTACTTC.

This clone was seen more than once but under ten times. The chain uses TRBV10-2 and TRBJ1-2; weak D call: TRBD1 (5 bases). Trimming removed 3 bases from V and 2 bases from J, with 7 bases in between. The CDR3 runs 13 residues. Germline V CDR1 and CDR2: WSHSY, SAAADI. This chain's CDR3 is CASSDGHNYGYTF. The CDR3 nucleotides read TGCGCCAGCAGTGATGGACACAACTATGGCTACACCTTC.

As to this clone: A read error likely explains this, since a far larger clone differs by one base. In the same sample, other DNA sequences code for this CDR3. The J gene is TRBJ1-5, the V gene TRBV6-5, with 7 bases fitting TRBD1. The CDR3 has 13 residues. Germline loops: CDR1 MNHEY, CDR2 SVGAGI. V was pared by 6 bases and J by 2 bases, with 1 base of the junction left unmatched. CDR3 sequence reads: CASRGTGNQPQHF. CDR3 sequence (DNA): TGTGCCAGCAGGGGGACAGGCAATCAGCCCCAGCATTTT.

This chain joins TRBV5-1 and TRBJ1-1; tentative D call: TRBD1 (6 bases). Germline V gives CDR1 SGHRS, CDR2 YFSETQ. This CDR3 is 15 amino acids long. The V and J ends lost 4 bases and 3 bases respectively, with 16 bases between them. CDR3 coding DNA: TGCGCCAGCAGCCCCGGGACATTTTTTTACACTGAAGCTTTCTTT. Its translation: CASSPGTFFYTEAFF.

This clone was detected many times. V usage is TRBV28 and J usage is TRBJ2-1, with 7 bases identical to TRBD2. The ends lost 8 bases at V and 0 bases at J; junction bases unmatched: 7. Germline V gene lookup returns CDR1 MDHEN and CDR2 SYDVKM. The CDR3 spans 15 residues. This CDR3 reads CASGAGLLSYNEQFF. Written as DNA, the CDR3 is TGTGCCAGCGGAGCGGGACTACTCTCCTACAATGAGCAGTTCTTC. The full variable domain, completed using reference TRBV28 and TRBJ2-1, is DVKVTQSSRYLVKRTGEKVFLECVQDMDHENMFWYRQDPGLGLRLIYFSYDVKMKEKGDIPEGYSVSREKKERFSLILESASTNQTSMYLCASGAGLLSYNEQFFGPGTRLTVL.

The J gene is TRBJ2-7, the V gene TRBV28, with a tentative D call TRBD1 (6 bases). V lost 6 bases and J 4 bases, leaving 7 bases between the germline ends. CDR3 size: 11 residues. The germline CDR1 and CDR2 sequences are MDHEN and SYDVKM. The CDR3 coding sequence is TGTGCCAGCAGGCAGGGGTACGAGCAGTACTTC. Translated: CASRQGYEQYF.

The V call is TRBV6-1, the J call TRBJ1-1; 7 bases are a match to TRBD1. Germline loops: CDR1 MNHNS, CDR2 SASEGT. The J segment lost 7 bases and the V segment lost 6 bases, leaving 11 bases of the junction unmatched. The CDR3 consists of 14 residues. CDR3 in amino acids: CASRPPGQSFEAFF. The CDR3 nucleotides read TGTGCCAGCAGACCACCGGGACAGTCCTTTGAAGCTTTCTTT.

A note on this clone: This sample also contains other DNA sequences that code for the same CDR3. For the CDR3, the DNA is TGTGCCAGCAGCTTGATCGGAAACACCATATATTTT. Amino acid sequence: CASSLIGNTIYF. The V call is TRBV7-9, the J call TRBJ1-3; D remains unclear. Deletions cut 3 bases from V and 4 bases from J, with 4 bases between. The CDR3 spans 12 residues. Germline V gene data show CDR1 as SEHNR and CDR2 as FQNEAQ (reference sequence). The complete variable domain, with remaining parts taken from reference TRBV7-9 and TRBJ1-3, reads DTGVSQNPRHKITKRGQNVTFRCDPISEHNRLYWYRQTLGQGPEFLTYFQNEAQLEKSRLLSDRFSAERPKGSFSTLEIQRTEQGDSAMYLCASSLIGNTIYFGEGSWLTVV.

The genes are TRBV29-1 and TRBJ1-1; 7 bases fit TRBD1. Germline V gives CDR1 SQVTM, CDR2 ANQGSEA. V gave up 7 bases and J gave up 1 base; unmatched junction bases: 9. This CDR3 region has 14 residues. CDR3 coding DNA: TGCAGCGGGTCCCTCGGGACAGCGAACACTGAAGCTTTCTTT. Translated, it gives CSGSLGTANTEAFF.

This clone was detected only a few times. The rearrangement links TRBV2 to TRBJ1-2, with a possible D match to TRBD1 (5 bases). Germline V gene data show CDR1 as SNHLY and CDR2 as FYNNEI. This CDR3 has 13 residues. V lost 4 bases to trimming and J lost 8 bases, with 14 bases between them. Here the CDR3 reads CASSVGQGRGYTF. The CDR3 DNA follows: TGTGCCAGCAGTGTGGGTCAGGGCAGAGGCTACACCTTC. Full variable domain (missing parts from reference TRBV2 and TRBJ1-2): EPEVTQTPSHQVTQMGQEVILRCVPISNHLYFYWYRQILGQKVEFLVSFYNNEISEKSEIFDDQFSVERPDGSNFTLKIRSTKLEDSAMYFCASSVGQGRGYTFGSGTRLTVV.

The chain uses TRBV28 and TRBJ1-2, with a tentative D call TRBD1 (6 bases). The V gene lost 4 bases and the J gene lost 4 bases, with 16 bases spanning the gap. This CDR3 is 15 amino acids long. Germline lookup yields CDR1 MDHEN and CDR2 SYDVKM. The CDR3 DNA sequence: TGTGCCAGCAGTTCCCCAGGGGTCGGGAGCTATGGCTACACCTTC. It yields the protein CASSSPGVGSYGYTF.

About this clone: The sample has other DNA sequences that encode this CDR3 too. The chain combines TRBV2 with TRBJ2-7; D unclear. Germline values: CDR1 SNHLY, CDR2 FYNNEI. This CDR3 has 12 amino acids. Trimming left V 6 bases short and J 0 bases short, with 6 bases between. The CDR3 DNA sequence: TGTGCCAGCAGGGCCGACTCCTACGAGCAGTACTTC. This encodes CASRADSYEQYF.

The CDR3 spells CASSSANTGELFF. The CDR3 DNA follows: TGTGCCAGCTCCTCAGCGAACACCGGGGAGCTGTTTTTT. This chain joins TRBV18 and TRBJ2-2; D is ambiguous. The CDR3 is made up of 13 amino acids. Trimming took off 6 bases at V and 0 bases at J, with 5 bases between the two ends. Germline values: CDR1 KGHSH, CDR2 LQKENI. Supplemented by reference TRBV18 and TRBJ2-2, the full variable domain reads NAGVMQNPRHLVRRRGQEARLRCSPMKGHSHVYWYRQLPEEGLKFMVYLQKENIIDESGMPKERFSAEFPKEGPSILRIQQVVRGDSAAYFCASSSANTGELFFGEGSRLTVL.

J is TRBJ2-3 and V is TRBV11-3; 7 nucleotides agree with TRBD1. The CDR3 has 15 amino acids. V shed 3 bases and J 6 bases; nucleotides not matched to a gene: 9. In germline, CDR1 is SGHNT, CDR2 YENEEA. The CDR3 sequence is CASSFGAGGIDTQYF. The CDR3 nucleotides are TGTGCCAGCAGCTTCGGAGCAGGGGGTATCGATACGCAGTATTTT.

The chain employs TRBV18 and TRBJ2-7, with TRBD1 matching 10 bases. CDR1 and CDR2 from the germline V gene are KGHSH and LQKENI. This CDR3 spans 14 amino acids. V gave up 4 bases and J gave up 7 bases; unmatched junction bases: 7. CDR3 in DNA: TGTGCCAGCTCACTCCGACAGGGGGCAGGGGAGCAGTACTTC. It codes for CASSLRQGAGEQYF.

Notes on this clone: Other DNA sequences in this specimen translate into the identical CDR3. This chain joins TRBV5-4 and TRBJ2-3; 8 bases map to TRBD2. The CDR3 covers 16 residues. Germline trimming cut 0 bases from V and 0 bases from J; bases unmatched to any gene: 3. Germline-derived CDR1 and CDR2 are SGHNT and YYREEE (reference sequence). In nucleotides, the CDR3 is TGTGCCAGCAGCTTGGGTCTAGCGGGTAGCACAGATACGCAGTATTTT. This encodes CASSLGLAGSTDTQYF.